The clone carrying this TCR beta chain was recorded many times. Its antigen is as yet unknown. This sample was included in a study of T-cell reconstitution after alpha-beta-depleted transplantation in children. Study outcomes and limitations: T-cell counts and diversity at one year following transplant were attributed mainly to newly produced T cells. Several hundred expanded graft clones reportedly supplied alpha-beta T cells about two months after transplant. The origin of high day-60 TCRbeta diversity in some patients lay in surviving recipient T cells and thymic progenitors.

The authors prepared the TCRbeta library with unique molecular identifiers. TCRdb redid the calling of the PCR reads with MiXCR, one entry per CDR3 protein. The sample includes approximately 200,000 distinct CDR3 sequences, approximately 6% of them seen just once. The CDR3 spans 17 residues. Per the germline V gene, CDR1 is PRHDT and CDR2 is FYEKMQ (reference sequence). Between the trimmed V and J ends, which lost 0 bases and 6 bases, there was a span of 18 bases. The source was PBMCs, collected before TCRalphabeta/CD19-depleted stem cell transplant. J is TRBJ2-1 and V is TRBV13; a weak D match, TRBD2 (6 bases). The sequence derives from a girl under three years old with combined immunodeficiency, due to receive a stem cell transplant. Written as DNA, the CDR3 is TGTGCCAGCAGCTTAGGATCCCTGGCGGGGCGCCGCAATGAGCAGTTCTTC. Its protein product is CASSLGSLAGRRNEQFF.